Following are 5 T cell receptor beta chains from one sample sequenced in a study of Ad26.COV2.S vaccination and SARS-CoV-2 variants. Measured with immunoSEQ multiplex PCR; TCRdb has only the in-frame clones, and not every one. This table has hundreds of thousands of clones, roughly 81% appearing once. The treatment was: some 20 received Ad26.COV2.S at low or high dose, single or two shots; roughly five received placebo; per-sample allocation not given. The samples date from day 63 after the first vaccine or placebo injection. The sample consisted of peripheral blood, taken in a trial of Ad26.COV2.S vaccine versus placebo. The source is a person aged 18-65 years who received the Ad26.COV2.S COVID-19 vaccine or a placebo.

V gene TRBV10-3 combines with J gene TRBJ2-7; D is perhaps TRBD1 (6 bases). V gave up 2 bases and J gave up 3 bases, with 11 bases separating them. Germline V lookup: CDR1 ENHRY, CDR2 SYGVKD. The CDR3 totals 14 residues. The CDR3 bases are TGTGCCATCAGTGAGGTGCAGGGGAACTACGAGCAGTACTTC. Translating gives CAISEVQGNYEQYF.

V and J are TRBV6-1 and TRBJ1-3; TRBD1 is a possible D gene (5 bases). The germline gives CDR1 MNHNS, CDR2 SASEGT. V lost 0 bases and J lost 4, with 16 bases in between. The CDR3 length is 17 residues. The CDR3 DNA sequence: TGTGCCAGCAGTGAAGCCATGGAGGGGACTACGGGAAACACCATATATTTT. It yields the protein CASSEAMEGTTGNTIYF.

The chain carries TRBV4-1 and TRBJ2-3, with TRBD1 matching 8 bases. There are 15 residues in the CDR3. The ends lost 5 bases at V and 2 bases at J; junction bases unmatched: 6. Looked up from germline, CDR1 is MGHRA and CDR2 is YSYEKL. Here the CDR3 DNA reads TGCGCCAGCAGCGATGACAGGGGTAACACAGATACGCAGTATTTT. This codes for CASSDDRGNTDTQYF.

This clone has a handful of counts. V is TRBV7-2 and J is TRBJ1-6; D unclear. Germline CDR1 reads SGHTA; CDR2 reads FQGNSA. The V end was cut by 5 bases, the J end by 5 bases, with 19 bases between. The CDR3 is 17 residues long. The CDR3 DNA reads TGTGCCAGCAGCCCGCACGTGGGCGCCCGCAATAATTCACCCCTCCACTTT. The encoded protein is CASSPHVGARNNSPLHF. Combining the CDR3 with reference TRBV7-2 and TRBJ1-6 gives the whole variable domain GAGVSQSPSNKVTEKGKDVELRCDPISGHTALYWYRQSLGQGLEFLIYFQGNSAPDKSGLPSDRFSAERTGGSVSTLTIQRTQQEDSAVYLCASSPHVGARNNSPLHFGNGTRLTVT.

This clone has more than one count but fewer than ten. The gene calls are TRBV3-1 (or the pseudogene TRBV3-2) and TRBJ2-7; D unresolved. V shed 4 bases and J shed 2 bases, with 9 bases lying between them. Germline V gene lookup returns CDR1 LGHDT and CDR2 YNNKEL (reference sequence). The CDR3 runs to 13 residues. The CDR3 sequence: CASSRSGPYEQYF. The DNA for the CDR3 is TGTGCCAGCAGCCGGTCCGGGCCCTACGAGCAGTACTTC.